The sequence of this TCR beta chain was determined in a study of blood T cells in healthy people across ages. Study-level information: Roughly one uniquely barcoded beta molecule per two T cells was captured.

In this sample, this clonotype turned up a few times. Its antigen is undetermined. Whole-study findings and limits: The study found more naive CD4+ cells and higher diversity in long-lived than aged donors. Older individuals had lower TCR beta diversity per million T cells (the decline was roughly linear).

A second PCR, run for about 7 to 11 cycles, used a sample-barcoded 5' primer plus a J-beta primer mix. With 12 random nucleotides, a template-switch adaptor tagged each individual cDNA molecule. TCRdb passed the 5' RACE reads through MiXCR, listing each CDR3 protein once. The sample records 600,000 to 650,000 distinct CDR3 sequences, roughly 53% being singletons. The sequenced material came from blood. The source is a man between 60 and 70 years old in good health.

CDR3 loop: CASSRTTAETQYF. Here the CDR3 DNA reads TGTGCCAGCAGCCGGACTACCGCAGAGACCCAGTACTTC. The chain is built from TRBV6-1 and TRBJ2-5, with a possible D match to TRBD2 (6 bases). CDR1 and CDR2 from the germline V gene are MNHNS and SASEGT. V shed 6 bases and J shed 4 bases, with 12 bases lying between them. This CDR3 has 13 residues.